The rows below give T cell receptor beta chains drawn from one sample of a study of blood T cell repertoires in COVID-19. Data came from immunoSEQ multiplex PCR; TCRdb stores just in-frame clones and leaves some out. The table has about 150,000 clones, under 85% seen once. Sequencing was done on a sample of peripheral blood. These TCRs come from a man in his fifties or sixties with COVID-19, enrolled during active disease. Each CDR3 is given with its conserved first and last residue. The order of the fields is J gene, clone size, D gene, V gene, CDR3 protein, CDR3 DNA. The D gene is left open where the match is weak. Clone size is given for some rows only: seen once, a few or many times, or a class if the clone is expanded.

>TRBJ2-5|.|TRBD2|TRBV6-2/TRBV6-3
CASSYHSSGLETQYF
TGTGCCAGCAGTTACCATTCTAGCGGGCTAGAGACCCAGTACTTC
>TRBJ1-2|.|TRBD1|TRBV19
CASSMGDREGYTF
TGTGCCAGTAGTATGGGGGACAGGGAGGGCTACACCTTC
>TRBJ2-3|few|TRBD2|TRBV25-1
CASSPARGSDTQYF
TGTGCCAGCAGCCCGGCTCGCGGGAGTGATACGCAGTATTTT
>TRBJ1-5|.|.|TRBV7-2
CASSYSYRSPGNQPQHF
TGTGCCAGCAGCTACTCCTACAGGTCTCCGGGCAATCAGCCCCAGCATTTT
>TRBJ1-5|.|.|TRBV5-5
CASSLEGVGSNQPQHF
TGTGCCAGCAGCTTAGAGGGGGTCGGGAGCAATCAGCCCCAGCATTTT
>TRBJ2-4|.|.|TRBV28
CASSLFSSEAKNIQYF
TGTGCCAGCAGTTTATTTTCTAGCGAGGCCAAAAACATTCAGTACTTC
>TRBJ2-5|.|TRBD1|TRBV5-1
CASSLAPGQAQETQYF
TGCGCCAGCAGCTTGGCCCCAGGACAGGCACAAGAGACCCAGTACTTC
>TRBJ2-3|.|.|TRBV2
CASSVVGAHTDTQYF
TGTGCCAGCAGTGTTGTGGGGGCCCACACAGATACGCAGTATTTT
>TRBJ2-1|.|.|TRBV24-1
CATSDFGQGGRNEQFF
TGTGCCACCAGTGATTTTGGGCAGGGAGGCCGCAATGAGCAGTTCTTC
>TRBJ2-5|.|.|TRBV6-5
CASSYGRETQYF
TGTGCCAGCAGTTACGGGAGAGAGACCCAGTACTTC
>TRBJ2-5|.|.|TRBV4-3
CASSQGQTQETQYF
TGCGCCAGCAGCCAAGGACAGACCCAAGAGACCCAGTACTTC
>TRBJ1-5|few|.|TRBV4-3
CASSQEGGSGNQPQHF
TGCGCCAGCAGCCAAGAAGGGGGTTCGGGCAATCAGCCCCAGCATTTT
>TRBJ1-6|.|.|TRBV3-1/TRBV3-2
CASSQGGGHNSPLHF
TGTGCCAGCAGCCAAGGGGGGGGACATAATTCACCCCTCCACTTT
>TRBJ1-2|.|.|TRBV25-1
CAKYRLLNYGYTF
TGTGCCAAATACAGATTACTTAACTATGGCTACACCTTC
>TRBJ1-1|.|TRBD1|TRBV7-9
CASSPTTGVTEAFF
TGTGCCAGCAGCCCAACAACAGGGGTCACTGAAGCTTTCTTT
>TRBJ2-1|.|TRBD2|TRBV19
CASSRTSGPYNEQFF
TGTGCCAGTAGTAGGACTAGCGGGCCCTACAATGAGCAGTTCTTC
>TRBJ2-3|.|.|TRBV19
CASSRQRLGDTQYF
TGTGCCAGTAGTAGACAGCGCCTCGGAGATACGCAGTATTTT
>TRBJ1-4|.|.|TRBV11-2
CASSLWGQTTNEKLFF
TGTGCCAGCAGCTTATGGGGGCAGACAACTAATGAAAAACTGTTTTTT
>TRBJ2-1|.|TRBD1|TRBV12-3/TRBV12-4
CASSYTGEPEQFF
TGTGCCAGCAGTTATACAGGGGAGCCTGAGCAGTTCTTC
>TRBJ1-1|.|TRBD1|TRBV19
CASSSPLTGVEAEAFF
TGTGCCAGTAGTAGTCCCCTAACAGGGGTTGAGGCTGAAGCTTTCTTT
>TRBJ1-6|.|TRBD1|TRBV19
CASRTGTGMLNSPLHF
TGTGCCAGTAGAACCGGGACAGGGATGCTGAATTCACCCCTCCACTTT
>TRBJ2-1|.|.|TRBV12-3/TRBV12-4
CASSLTGNEQFF
TGTGCCAGCAGTTTAACGGGCAATGAGCAGTTCTTC
>TRBJ1-1|.|.|TRBV14
CASSLTGRGRGTEAFF
TGTGCCAGCAGCCTAACGGGCAGGGGAAGAGGCACTGAAGCTTTCTTT
>TRBJ2-3|.|.|TRBV5-1
CASSLGGKADTQYF
TGCGCCAGCAGCTTGGGCGGGAAGGCAGATACGCAGTATTTT
>TRBJ1-5|few|.|TRBV10-3
CAISGSWGGNQPQHF
TGTGCCATCAGTGGAAGTTGGGGAGGCAATCAGCCCCAGCATTTT
>TRBJ2-6|.|.|TRBV6-5
CASIQGGSGANVLTF
TGTGCCAGCATCCAGGGTGGCTCTGGGGCCAACGTCCTGACTTTC
>TRBJ1-1|.|.|TRBV28
CASRFTGLKDTEAFF
TGTGCCAGCAGATTCACAGGGCTCAAGGACACTGAAGCTTTCTTT
>TRBJ2-6|.|.|TRBV9
CASRRSGANVLTF
TGTGCCAGCAGGAGGTCTGGGGCCAACGTCCTGACTTTC
>TRBJ1-1|.|.|TRBV7-3
CASTSTGGYTEAFF
TGTGCCAGCACCTCAACGGGGGGGTATACTGAAGCTTTCTTT
>TRBJ2-1|.|.|TRBV28
CASTLGGLGTDNEQFF
TGTGCCAGCACTTTGGGGGGACTAGGGACAGACAATGAGCAGTTCTTC
>TRBJ2-3|.|.|TRBV24-1
CATSDHSGLGITDTQYF
TGTGCCACCAGTGACCATTCGGGACTGGGAATCACAGATACGCAGTATTTT
>TRBJ1-1|.|TRBD1|TRBV10-3
CAISPGQGDTEAFF
TGTGCCATCAGTCCGGGACAGGGGGACACTGAAGCTTTCTTT
>TRBJ2-1|.|.|TRBV3-1/TRBV3-2
CASSQDRIRRNEQFF
TGTGCCAGCAGCCAAGATCGTATAAGGCGGAATGAGCAGTTCTTC
>TRBJ1-5|.|.|TRBV30
CAWNRGHNNQPQHF
TGTGCCTGGAATAGGGGACACAACAATCAGCCCCAGCATTTT
>TRBJ2-1|few|TRBD2|TRBV4-2
CASSQDRRESGWNEQFF
TGTGCCAGCAGCCAAGATCGGCGGGAGAGTGGTTGGAATGAGCAGTTCTTC
>TRBJ1-3|once|.|TRBV6-5
CASSYSMYRAGNTIYF
TGTGCCAGCAGTTACTCGATGTACAGGGCTGGAAACACCATATATTTT
>TRBJ1-2|.|.|TRBV19
CASRSMAAYGYTF
TGTGCCAGTAGGAGTATGGCGGCTTATGGCTACACCTTC
>TRBJ2-7|.|.|TRBV5-6
CASSFLQDTYEQYF
TGTGCCAGCAGCTTTCTCCAGGATACCTACGAGCAGTACTTC
>TRBJ2-5|once|TRBD1|TRBV9
CASSVGQGSMEETQYF
TGTGCCAGCAGCGTAGGACAGGGCTCGATGGAAGAGACCCAGTACTTC
>TRBJ2-1|.|TRBD2|TRBV4-3
CASSQGLGLADNEQFF
TGCGCCAGCAGCCAAGGCCTGGGACTAGCGGACAATGAGCAGTTCTTC
>TRBJ1-2|.|.|TRBV28
CASSFDSYGYTF
TGTGCCAGCAGTTTCGATAGCTATGGCTACACCTTC
>TRBJ1-4|.|TRBD1|TRBV7-8
CASRSFRQGTEKLFF
TGTGCCAGTAGAAGTTTCAGACAGGGGACAGAAAAACTGTTTTTT
>TRBJ2-2|.|.|TRBV7-2
CASSQQGDTGELFF
TGTGCCAGCAGCCAACAGGGAGACACCGGGGAGCTGTTTTTT
>TRBJ1-1|.|.|TRBV18
CASSPSQAEAFF
TGTGCCAGCTCACCATCTCAGGCTGAAGCTTTCTTT
>TRBJ1-2|.|.|TRBV27
CASSFSERPGLGYTF
TGTGCCAGCAGTTTCAGTGAGCGGCCAGGTCTTGGCTACACCTTC
>TRBJ2-3|few|TRBD2|TRBV9
CASSVGTGSGGGTDTQYF
TGTGCCAGCAGCGTAGGGACGGGGAGCGGGGGAGGCACAGATACGCAGTATTTT
>TRBJ1-6|.|.|TRBV19
CASRGGLGSPLHF
TGTGCCAGTAGGGGGGGGCTTGGCTCACCCCTCCACTTT
>TRBJ1-2|.|TRBD1|TRBV19
CASRLYGTDTTAYGYTF
TGTGCCAGTAGACTGTACGGGACAGATACAACTGCCTATGGCTACACCTTC
>TRBJ1-5|.|TRBD1|TRBV7-8
CASSEKQGMGQPQHF
TGTGCCAGCAGCGAGAAACAGGGGATGGGTCAGCCCCAGCATTTT
>TRBJ2-7|.|TRBD2|TRBV27
CASSLAGVLYEQYF
TGTGCCAGCAGCCTAGCGGGGGTCCTTTACGAGCAGTACTTC
>TRBJ1-3|.|.|TRBV4-3
CASSQGGSLRYF
TGCGCCAGCAGCCAAGGGGGCTCTCTTCGATATTTT
>TRBJ1-5|.|TRBD1|TRBV19
CASSIEQGRNQPQHF
TGTGCCAGTAGTATAGAACAGGGGCGCAATCAGCCCCAGCATTTT